This TCR beta chain comes out of a study of identical twins. Study observations and caveats: Twins shared beta out-of-frame sequences in excess, but this excess was weaker. There was an excess of low generation probability in the out-of-frame alpha sequences that twins shared. Rather than following the same donors, the conclusions depended on cross-sectional statistical analysis.

The CDR3 loop spans 15 amino acids. Per germline, CDR1 MNHNS and CDR2 SASEGT. Between the trimmed V and J ends, which lost 1 base and 2 bases, there was a span of 9 bases. This clonotype was found many times. Its antigen is undetermined. Each CDR3 protein gets one entry after TCRdb re-called the 5' RACE reads with MiXCR. Of hundreds of thousands of distinct CDR3 sequences in the sample, roughly 12% were seen once. The sample also formed part of further work on yellow fever vaccine responses in identical twins.

This chain uses TRBV6-1 with TRBJ2-1; D uncertain. The clonotype was recovered from a young woman in good health. The sequenced material came from PBMCs. This CDR3 is CASSEGHEAYNEQFF. The CDR3 DNA reads as TGTGCCAGCAGTGAAGGGCACGAGGCCTACAATGAGCAGTTCTTC.